This TCR beta chain was documented in a study of glioma-infiltrating T cells. Study-wide results and limits: Very few CDR3 sequences were shared between tissue and blood. Gliomas, especially low-grade, showed above-expected tissue-blood divergence; non-neoplastic patients showed below.

CDR1 SNHLY and CDR2 FYNNEI come from the germline V gene. V was shortened by 6 bases and J by 2 bases, with 17 bases between the two germline ends. The CDR3 runs to 15 residues. TCR alpha and beta CDR3 regions were amplified from RNA using iRepertoire nested multiplex PCR. One-step reverse transcription and amplification started from approximately 100-400 ng of tissue mRNA or PBMC total RNA. TCRdb fed the multiplex PCR reads into MiXCR, producing one record per CDR3 protein. The sample holds tens of thousands of distinct CDR3 sequences, 23% seen once. In this sample, this clonotype turned up many times. As yet, its antigen is unknown.

This rearrangement joins TRBV2 to TRBJ2-7; D unclear. Source material: glioma tissue, nonneoplastic brain tissue, or PBMCs (not recorded which). This receptor was obtained from a human donor with low-grade glioma or glioblastoma, undergoing nonglioma brain surgery, or in good health (not recorded which). The chain's CDR3 is CASRNSGPAPYEQYF. DNA of the CDR3: TGTGCCAGCAGGAACTCCGGGCCTGCCCCCTACGAGCAGTACTTC.